Listed below are T cell receptor beta chains from one sample, sequenced in a study of shared clonotypes between healthy human individuals. TCRdb keeps only in-frame clones here, not all; method: immunoSEQ multiplex PCR. The sample carries 2 million to 2.5 million clones, roughly 90% recorded once. Sequencing was done on a sample of naive CD4+ T cells from PBMCs. All receptors derive from a young man in good health. Some clones in this sample may be carry-over from other donors' samples. Both conserved end residues are part of each CDR3. D genes are given only for firm matches. Rows give clone size only sometimes, using once, few, many, or a class for an expanded clone.

V gene	J gene	clone size	D gene	CDR3 protein	CDR3 DNA
TRBV10-1	TRBJ2-1	.	TRBD2	CASSGISSGAYNEQFF	TGCGCCAGCAGTGGAATCTCTAGCGGCGCCTACAATGAGCAGTTCTTC
TRBV7-9	TRBJ2-7	.	.	CASSTGTEYEQYF	TGTGCCAGCAGCACCGGGACTGAGTACGAGCAGTACTTC
TRBV20-1	TRBJ2-7	.	.	CSAAPTYEQYF	TGCAGTGCTGCCCCCACTTACGAGCAGTACTTC
TRBV18	TRBJ2-7	once	.	CASSPGRSYEQYF	TGTGCCAGCTCACCAGGAAGGTCCTACGAGCAGTACTTC
TRBV5-1	TRBJ1-4	.	.	CASSLVSRTNEKLFF	TGCGCCAGCAGCTTGGTTAGCAGGACTAATGAAAAACTGTTTTTT
TRBV19	TRBJ1-4	once	.	CASSTNRVSIEKLFF	TGTGCCAGTAGTACCAACAGGGTTTCGATTGAAAAACTGTTTTTT
TRBV27	TRBJ1-4	.	.	CASSPHRDRGEKLFF	TGTGCCAGCAGTCCCCACAGGGATCGGGGTGAAAAACTGTTTTTT
TRBV5-1	TRBJ1-2	.	.	CASSNGQNINYGYTF	TGCGCCAGCAGCAACGGACAGAACATTAACTATGGCTACACCTTC
TRBV5-6	TRBJ2-1	.	TRBD2	CASSPGGRGRARNEQFF	TGTGCCAGCAGCCCCGGAGGCCGCGGGAGGGCCAGAAATGAGCAGTTCTTC
TRBV28	TRBJ2-3	.	TRBD2	CASSLAGEGTDTQYF	TGTGCCAGCAGTTTAGCGGGAGAGGGAACAGATACGCAGTATTTT
TRBV19	TRBJ1-5	once	TRBD1	CASSPRPGQGFAQPQHF	TGTGCCAGTAGTCCCCGACCGGGACAGGGGTTCGCGCAGCCCCAGCATTTT
TRBV15	TRBJ2-2	.	.	CATSGGKYGELFF	TGTGCCACCAGCGGAGGAAAATACGGGGAGCTGTTTTTT
TRBV7-2	TRBJ2-1	.	.	CASSIDSYNEQFF	TGTGCCAGCAGCATCGACTCCTACAATGAGCAGTTCTTC
TRBV27	TRBJ2-5	.	.	CASGRTPQGGSKETQYF	TGTGCCAGCGGCCGGACTCCTCAGGGGGGTTCCAAAGAGACCCAGTACTTC
TRBV28	TRBJ2-1	once	.	CASSPPRLDHGEQFF	TGTGCCAGCAGTCCCCCCCGGCTAGATCACGGTGAGCAGTTCTTC
TRBV7-2	TRBJ2-3	.	.	CASSLSVDTQYF	TGTGCCAGCAGCTTATCTGTGGATACGCAGTATTTT
TRBV19	TRBJ1-5	few	.	CASSIRVLNQPQHF	TGTGCCAGTAGTATTAGGGTTCTCAATCAGCCCCAGCATTTT
TRBV11-2	TRBJ1-4	.	.	CASSLGGTANEKLFF	TGTGCCAGCAGCTTAGGCGGGACTGCTAATGAAAAACTGTTTTTT
TRBV28	TRBJ1-1	.	.	CASSHDPRWAFF	TGTGCCAGCAGCCACGACCCACGGTGGGCTTTCTTT
TRBV6-5	TRBJ1-5	.	.	CASSPFQGGNQPQHF	TGTGCCAGCAGTCCGTTTCAGGGAGGCAATCAGCCCCAGCATTTT
TRBV7-6	TRBJ2-3	once	TRBD2	CASSLLGTSASGTQYF	TGTGCCAGCAGCTTACTCGGGACTAGCGCCTCGGGTACGCAGTATTTT
TRBV5-1	TRBJ1-5	.	TRBD1	CASSAGQGNQPQHF	TGCGCCAGCAGCGCGGGACAGGGGAATCAGCCCCAGCATTTT
TRBV2	TRBJ2-1	.	.	CASKGPQGLLHNEQFF	TGTGCCAGCAAGGGCCCCCAGGGACTCTTACATAATGAGCAGTTCTTC
TRBV6-5	TRBJ2-2	.	.	CASSPLSDTGELFF	TGTGCCAGCAGTCCTCTGAGTGACACCGGGGAGCTGTTTTTT
TRBV18	TRBJ1-3	.	.	CASSPSRGGGNTIYF	TGTGCCAGCTCACCCTCGCGGGGTGGTGGAAACACCATATATTTT
TRBV27	TRBJ1-1	.	.	CASSPWGGDTEAFF	TGTGCCAGCAGCCCGTGGGGCGGAGACACTGAAGCTTTCTTT
TRBV7-9	TRBJ1-3	.	.	CASSSRLSGNTIYF	TGTGCCAGCAGCTCCCGGCTCTCTGGAAACACCATATATTTT
TRBV28	TRBJ2-7	once	TRBD2	CASSQGSGRAESFEQYF	TGTGCCAGCAGTCAAGGTAGCGGGAGGGCCGAAAGTTTCGAGCAGTACTTC
TRBV15	TRBJ2-2	.	.	CATSRASLGSGELFF	TGTGCCACCAGCAGAGCATCTCTGGGTTCCGGGGAGCTGTTTTTT
TRBV25-1	TRBJ1-1	.	.	CASSEGRGHTEAFF	TGTGCCAGCAGTGAAGGCAGGGGTCACACTGAAGCTTTCTTT
TRBV28	TRBJ1-2	.	.	CASSPAGRDYGYTF	TGTGCCAGCAGTCCTGCCGGACGGGACTATGGCTACACCTTC
TRBV27	TRBJ1-4	.	.	CASSHRGNEKLFF	TGTGCCAGCTCCCATCGAGGCAATGAAAAACTGTTTTTT
TRBV6-6	TRBJ2-7	.	TRBD1	CASSAGTGVYEQYF	TGTGCCAGCAGTGCCGGGACAGGGGTTTACGAGCAGTACTTC
TRBV30	TRBJ1-3	.	.	CAWSLGSDGNTIYF	TGTGCCTGGAGCTTGGGGTCCGATGGAAACACCATATATTTT
TRBV11-2	TRBJ2-5	once	.	CASSLGQNYQETQYF	TGTGCCAGCAGCTTAGGCCAGAACTACCAAGAGACCCAGTACTTC
TRBV6-6	TRBJ1-5	.	.	CASSYGHYQPQHF	TGTGCCAGCAGTTATGGTCATTATCAGCCCCAGCATTTT
TRBV6-5	TRBJ1-2	.	TRBD1	CASSPYATGEYGYTF	TGTGCCAGCAGTCCCTATGCGACAGGGGAGTATGGCTACACCTTC
TRBV7-9	TRBJ1-2	.	TRBD1	CASSLTGGPYTF	TGTGCCAGCAGCTTAACAGGGGGCCCCTACACCTTC
TRBV4-3	TRBJ1-5	.	.	CASSQEEGLQPQHF	TGCGCCAGCAGCCAAGAAGAAGGGCTCCAGCCCCAGCATTTT
TRBV27	TRBJ2-5	.	TRBD1	CASSPWTGWETQYF	TGTGCCAGCAGTCCCTGGACAGGGTGGGAGACCCAGTACTTC